This TCR beta chain came from a study of Ad26.COV2.S vaccination and SARS-CoV-2 variants. Study outcomes and limitations: Vaccine recipients posted higher spike-specific TCR breadth than their placebo counterparts. The TCR breadth and depth analyses may have produced an underestimate of total T cell responses. After vaccination, substantial breadth of spike-specific CD8+ and CD4+ responses was reported.

Treatment described: 19 received Ad26.COV2.S at low or high dose, single or two shots; roughly 5 received placebo; per-sample allocation not given. Samples came from day 63 after the first vaccine or placebo injection. SARS-CoV-2 spike from the Wuhan strain was encoded by the vaccine, an Ad26 vector. Assay used: immunoSEQ multiplex PCR; TCRdb lists only in-frame clones, some missing. The data show about 440,000 clones, about 90% seen once. In regard to this clone: Its matching antigen is unknown.

This specimen consisted of peripheral blood, obtained in a trial of Ad26.COV2.S vaccine versus placebo. The sequence derives from a person aged 18-65 years who received the Ad26.COV2.S COVID-19 vaccine or a placebo.

The CDR3 nucleotides are TGCAGTGTTTGGTCCAACACTGAAGCTTTCTTT. Translated: CSVWSNTEAFF. The rearrangement joins TRBV20-1 to TRBJ1-1; D gene unclear. This CDR3 is 11 amino acids long. The germline V and J ends were trimmed by 7 bases and 2 bases, with 8 bases remaining between them. Germline CDR1 DFQATT, CDR2 SNEGSKA (reference sequence).